This T cell receptor beta chain originates from a study of tumor-infiltrating lymphocytes in localized non-small cell lung cancer. Study-level information: Each patient gave resected tumor and non-adjacent uninvolved lung tissue.

The CDR3 is 15 residues long. The V gene's germline CDR1 is SGHAT and CDR2 FQDESV (reference sequence). V lost 5 bases, J lost 4 bases, and 7 bases stayed unmatched. Assay: immunoSEQ multiplex PCR; the TCRdb copy retains only in-frame clones and omits some. This sample has some 2,600 clones, with around 50% found just once. The chain is built from TRBV11-1 and TRBJ2-7; 11 nucleotides align to TRBD1. This receptor was identified in a human donor with non-small cell lung cancer. The specimen was uninvolved lung tissue not adjacent to the tumor. CDR3 in DNA: TGTGCCAGCAGCCCAACCGGGACAGGGGGATACGAGCAGTACTTC. Protein sequence: CASSPTGTGGYEQYF. The whole variable domain, filled in from reference TRBV11-1 and TRBJ2-7, reads EAEVAQSPRYKITEKSQAVAFWCDPISGHATLYWYRQILGQGPELLVQFQDESVVDDSQLPKDRFSAERLKGVDSTLKIQPAELGDSAMYLCASSPTGTGGYEQYFGPGTRLTVT.